This TCR beta chain emerged from a study of blood T cell repertoires in COVID-19. The wider study: Material from acute and convalescent COVID-19 was sourced from the United States, Italy and Spain. T cells, B-cell-depleted T cells, or PBMCs provided the cDNA or gDNA that served as material.

TCRdb's copy holds only in-frame clones and misses some; the assay was immunoSEQ multiplex PCR. The sample has 250,000 or so clones; approximately 80% are singletons. Sample: peripheral blood. This receptor was taken from a woman aged 18-29 years with acute or convalescent COVID-19.

CDR3 in DNA: TGTGCCAGCAGTGAATATGGTGCGAGAACCGGGGAGCTGTTTTTT. Translation: CASSEYGARTGELFF. The V gene is TRBV25-1, the J gene TRBJ2-2; unclear D gene. The germline V gene encodes CDR1 MGHDK and CDR2 SYGVNS. This CDR3 region has 15 residues. Trimming pared 0 bases from V and 5 bases from J, leaving 10 bases between.